A selection of T cell receptor beta chains follows, all from one sample in a study of blood T cell repertoires in COVID-19. Clones were sequenced by immunoSEQ multiplex PCR, and TCRdb holds only the in-frame ones, with some missing. The sample yields a few hundred thousand clones, nearly 90% seen once. The sample comprised PBMCs or T cells enriched from blood (not recorded which). The receptors were gathered from a woman between 18 and 30 years old with acute COVID-19. CDR3s include the opening cysteine and the closing phenylalanine or tryptophan. D genes are given only for firm matches. Not all rows give a size; the values are once, few, many and, for expanded clones, a class.

clone size,D gene,V gene,J gene,CDR3 protein
.,.,TRBV5-5,TRBJ1-1,CASSFFHSQNTEAFF
.,.,TRBV3-1/TRBV3-2,TRBJ1-4,CASSPRRGAGRANEKLFF
.,.,TRBV12-3/TRBV12-4,TRBJ1-1,CASSFGGEAFF
once,TRBD2,TRBV29-1,TRBJ2-1,CSVDVFGRDEQFF
.,TRBD1,TRBV24-1,TRBJ2-7,CATSDSGQGGEQYF
.,.,TRBV19,TRBJ1-5,CASSFGGYRARGNQPQHF
.,.,TRBV7-8,TRBJ2-7,CASSLEVGGYEQYF
.,.,TRBV20-1,TRBJ2-3,CSASRPGGTDTQYF
.,TRBD1,TRBV7-3,TRBJ2-6,CASSPQGAGQTSGANVLTF
.,TRBD2,TRBV9,TRBJ2-1,CASSAGLAGYNEQFF
.,TRBD2,TRBV4-2,TRBJ2-1,CASSQDLADRGNEQFF
.,TRBD2,TRBV4-3,TRBJ2-1,CASSQDGPTSGSYNEQFF
once,.,TRBV5-4,TRBJ2-1,CASSPGQYNEQFF
.,TRBD1,TRBV19,TRBJ1-6,CASSPRDRARSPLHF
.,.,TRBV5-1,TRBJ2-1,CASSSWTGVGDNEQFF
.,.,TRBV25-1,TRBJ2-3,CASSEFGPPDTQYF